This T cell receptor (beta chain) was obtained from a study of blood T cell repertoires in COVID-19. Enrolled through a virtual design, the participants were between roughly 18 and 89 years of age and came from 24 US areas. Here immunoSEQ multiplex PCR was the method, and the copy in TCRdb shows in-frame clones only, minus some. The sample lists fewer than 400,000 clones; more than 90% were seen once. Trimming pared 3 bases from V and 7 bases from J, leaving 11 bases between. CDR1 SGHRS and CDR2 YFSETQ come from the germline V gene. The CDR3 is made up of 13 amino acids. The TCR was taken from a woman aged 25 to 39 who had recovered from COVID-19. The V call is TRBV5-1, the J call TRBJ2-1; D perhaps matches TRBD2 (6 bases). The sample comprised PBMCs or T cells enriched from blood (not recorded which). CDR3: CASSSGLDNEQFF. For the CDR3, the DNA is TGCGCCAGCAGCTCGGGACTTGATAATGAGCAGTTCTTC.